Listed here are 8 T cell receptor beta chains from one sample, sequenced in a study of blood T cell repertoires in COVID-19. Generated by immunoSEQ multiplex PCR, the TCRdb table keeps only in-frame clones and is missing some. This sample carries 300,000 to 400,000 clones, roughly 90% of them seen once, and the ten largest clones take about 7.3%. Material: peripheral blood. These receptors all come from an older woman with COVID-19, enrolled during active disease.

This chain uses TRBV29-1 with TRBJ1-3; 9 bases line up with TRBD1. The V and J ends lost 4 bases and 4 bases, in that order; junction bases with no gene match: 2. The CDR3 sequence is 13 residues long. Germline V CDR1 and CDR2: SQVTM, ANQGSEA. CDR3 DNA sequence: TGCAGCGTTGGGACAGGGGTAGGAAACACCATATATTTT. It encodes CSVGTGVGNTIYF.

This chain uses TRBV19 with TRBJ1-5; maybe TRBD1 (6 bases). The CDR3 contains 16 residues. The germline V and J ends were trimmed by 3 bases and 2 bases, with 14 bases remaining between them. From germline, CDR1 is LNHDA and CDR2 SQIVND (reference sequence). CDR3 region: CASSIRGGDGNQPQHF. DNA of the CDR3: TGTGCCAGTAGTATTAGAGGGGGGGATGGCAATCAGCCCCAGCATTTT.

CDR3 in amino acids: CASSQGHQNTEAFF. DNA for the CDR3: TGTGCCAGCAGCCAAGGGCACCAGAACACTGAAGCTTTCTTT. J is TRBJ1-1 and V is TRBV3-1 (or the pseudogene TRBV3-2); D gene ambiguous. Germline V CDR1 and CDR2: LGHDT, YNNKEL (reference sequence). The CDR3 has 14 amino acids. The ends were cut back, 1 base at V and 1 base at J, with 7 bases in the middle.

The rearrangement uses TRBV19 and TRBJ1-1; no clear D. V lost 5 bases and J 1 base, leaving 11 bases between the germline ends. The CDR3 length is 14 residues. The germline gives CDR1 LNHDA, CDR2 SQIVND (reference sequence). CDR3 loop: CASSPSLTNTEAFF. The CDR3 region has the DNA TGTGCCAGTAGTCCAAGCCTTACGAACACTGAAGCTTTCTTT.

This clone has just a few counts. The chain recombines TRBV7-2 with TRBJ2-7; 9 positions agree with TRBD1. Germline V gene data show CDR1 as SGHTA and CDR2 as FQGNSA. The CDR3 covers 14 residues. Trimming cost V 5 bases and J 6 bases; bases outside gene matches: 8. The CDR3: CASSGPGQGAEQYF. CDR3 in DNA: TGTGCCAGCAGCGGGCCGGGACAGGGCGCCGAGCAGTACTTC. The full variable domain, rest sourced from reference TRBV7-2 and TRBJ2-7, is GAGVSQSPSNKVTEKGKDVELRCDPISGHTALYWYRQSLGQGLEFLIYFQGNSAPDKSGLPSDRFSAERTGGSVSTLTIQRTQQEDSAVYLCASSGPGQGAEQYFGPGTRLTVT.

This chain links TRBV21-1 with TRBJ2-1; no check of the table's D call, TRBD1, against the DNA was made. TRBV21-1 counts as a pseudogene. This CDR3 contains 16 residues. The CDR3 here is CASSKGRDRVVDEQFF. CDR3 in DNA: TGTGCCAGCAGCAAAGGTCGGGACAGGGTTGTTGATGAGCAGTTCTTC.

The sample holds one count of this clone. The chain links TRBV27 to TRBJ2-2; a possible D gene is TRBD2 (5 bases). CDR1 and CDR2 from the germline V gene are MNHEY and SMNVEV (reference sequence). V was clipped by 1 base and J by 1 base, with 7 bases between them. The CDR3 is 15 amino acids. The CDR3: CASSLYRGNTGELFF. The CDR3 DNA reads as TGTGCCAGCAGTTTATATCGGGGGAACACCGGGGAGCTGTTTTTT.

The chain employs TRBV27 and TRBJ1-6; TRBD1 is a possible D gene (5 bases). Germline V lookup: CDR1 MNHEY, CDR2 SMNVEV (reference sequence). V was shortened by 2 bases and J by 0 bases, with 20 bases between the two germline ends. The CDR3 sequence is 20 residues long. The CDR3 here is CASSLRISQVPSSYNSPLHF. The CDR3, as DNA: TGTGCCAGCAGTTTAAGGATCTCACAGGTACCCAGCTCCTATAATTCACCCCTCCACTTT.